This TCR beta chain was captured by sequencing in a study of cytomegalovirus exposure and HLA in healthy donors. Researchers ran the PCR with 60 Vbeta and 13 Jbeta primers. The assay was immunoSEQ multiplex PCR, and TCRdb's table has in-frame clones only and misses some. The sample lists roughly 87,000 clones; around 79% were seen once. CDR3 length: 16 amino acids. V dropped 0 bases and J dropped 4; count of bases not matched to a gene: 6. CDR1 and CDR2 (germline): SEHNR, FQNEAQ (reference sequence). The receptor was isolated from a woman aged 40 to 55 in good health and CMV-seropositive. The chain is built from TRBV7-9 and TRBJ1-1; TRBD1 aligns across 9 bases. The source material was PBMCs. The DNA for the CDR3 is TGTGCCAGCAGCTTAGCGGGGACAGGGAGTGGCACTGAAGCTTTCTTT. It yields the protein CASSLAGTGSGTEAFF.